This TCR beta chain came from a study of cytomegalovirus exposure and HLA in healthy donors. Study-level findings and limits: According to a later analysis, donors in an Asian-associated ancestry cluster reportedly had fewer N-insertions than the roughly 720-donor mean. After further analysis at a later stage, 16,951 TCR beta sequences were associated with HLA alleles at 0.05 false discovery rate. CMV antigen specificity of a few CMV-associated chains was confirmed in vitro.

Only a few counts were recorded for this clone. The antigen is undetermined. PCR was performed using 60 Vbeta and 13 Jbeta primers. Libraries were prepared by immunoSEQ multiplex PCR; TCRdb keeps only in-frame clonotypes and omits some of them. Seen here are about 130,000 clones, 80% observed once, and the top ten hold approximately 4.8%. This CDR3 comprises 13 residues. Germline loops: CDR1 MNHEY, CDR2 SMNVEV (reference sequence). Trimming cost V 6 bases and J 1 base, with 9 bases left between them. The clonotype originates from a man under 40 in good health. Source material: PBMCs. V and J are TRBV27 and TRBJ1-1; no clear D gene. DNA of the CDR3: TGTGCCAGCAGCCTCACAAAGAACACTGAAGCTTTCTTT. This gives the protein CASSLTKNTEAFF.